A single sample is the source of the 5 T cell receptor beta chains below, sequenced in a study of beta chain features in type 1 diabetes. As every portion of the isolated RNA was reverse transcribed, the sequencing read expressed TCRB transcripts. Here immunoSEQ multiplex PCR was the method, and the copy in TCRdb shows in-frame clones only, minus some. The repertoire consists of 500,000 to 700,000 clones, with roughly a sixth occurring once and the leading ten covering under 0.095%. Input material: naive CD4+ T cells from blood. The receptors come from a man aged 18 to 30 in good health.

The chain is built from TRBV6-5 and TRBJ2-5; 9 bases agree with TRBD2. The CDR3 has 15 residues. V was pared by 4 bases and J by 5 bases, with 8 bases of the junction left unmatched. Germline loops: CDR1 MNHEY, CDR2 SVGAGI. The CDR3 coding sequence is TGTGCCAGCAGTTTGGCGGGACTAGCTTTTGAGACCCAGTACTTC. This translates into CASSLAGLAFETQYF.

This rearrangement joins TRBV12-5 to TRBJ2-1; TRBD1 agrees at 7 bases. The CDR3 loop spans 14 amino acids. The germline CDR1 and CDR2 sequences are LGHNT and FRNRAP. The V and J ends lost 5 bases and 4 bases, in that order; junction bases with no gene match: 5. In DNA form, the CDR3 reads TGTGCTAGTGGTGGGACAGAGCATTACAATGAGCAGTTCTTC. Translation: CASGGTEHYNEQFF.

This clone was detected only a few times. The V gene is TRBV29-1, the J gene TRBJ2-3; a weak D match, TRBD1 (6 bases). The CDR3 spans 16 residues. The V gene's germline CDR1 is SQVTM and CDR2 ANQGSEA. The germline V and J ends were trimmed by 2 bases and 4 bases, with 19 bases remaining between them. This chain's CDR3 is CSVERAGRGFPDTQYF. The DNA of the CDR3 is TGCAGCGTTGAAAGGGCTGGCAGGGGCTTTCCAGATACGCAGTATTTT.

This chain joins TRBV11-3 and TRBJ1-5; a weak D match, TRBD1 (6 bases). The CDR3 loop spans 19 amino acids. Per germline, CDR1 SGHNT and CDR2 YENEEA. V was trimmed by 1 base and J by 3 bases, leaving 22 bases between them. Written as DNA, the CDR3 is TGTGCCAGCAGCTTAGGGGGCTGTATTGACAGGTCCTTCAATCAGCCCCAGCATTTT. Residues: CASSLGGCIDRSFNQPQHF.

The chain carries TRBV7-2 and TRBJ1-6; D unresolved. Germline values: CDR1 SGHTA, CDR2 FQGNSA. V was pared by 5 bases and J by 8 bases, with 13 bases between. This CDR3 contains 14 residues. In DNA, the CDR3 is TGTGCCAGCAGCGGAGGAGGAGGGCATTCACCCCTCCACTTT. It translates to CASSGGGGHSPLHF.